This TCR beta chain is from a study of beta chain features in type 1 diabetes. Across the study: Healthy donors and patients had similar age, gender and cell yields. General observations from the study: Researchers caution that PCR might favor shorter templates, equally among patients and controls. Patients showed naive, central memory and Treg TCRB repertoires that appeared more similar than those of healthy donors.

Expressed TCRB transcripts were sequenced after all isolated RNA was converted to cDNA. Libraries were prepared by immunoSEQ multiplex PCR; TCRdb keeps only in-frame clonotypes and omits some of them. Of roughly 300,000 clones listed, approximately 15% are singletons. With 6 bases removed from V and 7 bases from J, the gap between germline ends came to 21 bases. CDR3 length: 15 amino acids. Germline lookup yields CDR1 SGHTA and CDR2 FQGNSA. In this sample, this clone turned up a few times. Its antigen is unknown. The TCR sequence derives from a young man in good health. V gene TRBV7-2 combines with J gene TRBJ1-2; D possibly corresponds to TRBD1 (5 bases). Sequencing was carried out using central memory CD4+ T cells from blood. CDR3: CASSPSVVGEAGYTF. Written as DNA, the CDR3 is TGTGCCAGCAGTCCCTCGGTGGTAGGGGAAGCTGGCTACACCTTC.